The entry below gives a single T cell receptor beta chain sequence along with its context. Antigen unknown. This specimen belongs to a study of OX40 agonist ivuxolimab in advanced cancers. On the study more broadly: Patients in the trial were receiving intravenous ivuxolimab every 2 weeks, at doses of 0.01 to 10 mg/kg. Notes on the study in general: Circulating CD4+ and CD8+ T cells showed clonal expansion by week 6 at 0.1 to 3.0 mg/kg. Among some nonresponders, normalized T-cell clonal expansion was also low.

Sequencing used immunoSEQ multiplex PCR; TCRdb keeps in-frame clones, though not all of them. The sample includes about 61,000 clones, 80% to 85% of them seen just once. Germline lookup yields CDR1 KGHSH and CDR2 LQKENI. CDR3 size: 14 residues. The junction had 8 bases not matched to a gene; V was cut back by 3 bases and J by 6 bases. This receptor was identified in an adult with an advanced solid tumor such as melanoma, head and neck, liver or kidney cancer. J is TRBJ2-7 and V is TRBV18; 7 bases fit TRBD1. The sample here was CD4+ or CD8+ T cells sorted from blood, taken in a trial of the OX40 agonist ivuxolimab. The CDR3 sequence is CASSPPATGLEQYF. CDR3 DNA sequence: TGTGCCAGCTCACCCCCCGCGACAGGGCTCGAGCAGTACTTC.